The 21 T cell receptor beta chains presented below share a single source sample, sequenced in a study of Graves' ophthalmopathy and Graves' hyperthyroidism. RNA transcripts served as template for amplifying TCR beta CDR3 sequences. An initial RT-PCR round employing HTBI primers preceded a second-round multiplex PCR. Each CDR3 protein is one row after TCRdb ran MiXCR on the multiplex PCR reads. The sample carries under 400,000 distinct CDR3 sequences, roughly 15% recorded once. Sequenced material: peripheral blood. Receptors were obtained from an adult man with Graves' ophthalmopathy.

This clonotype was recorded at least ten times. This chain links TRBV28 with TRBJ1-6; the D gene is possibly TRBD1 (5 bases). Germline loops: CDR1 MDHEN, CDR2 SYDVKM. With 7 bases removed from V and 8 bases from J, the gap between germline ends came to 12 bases. The CDR3 covers 13 residues. The CDR3 DNA reads TGTGCCAGCACCCAAGACAGATATTCACCCCTCCACTTT. Protein product: CASTQDRYSPLHF.

This clonotype was detected ten times or more. CDR3 residues: CASSTQLYEQYF. For the CDR3, the DNA is TGTGCCAGCAGTACTCAGCTGTACGAGCAGTACTTC. This sequence joins TRBV12-3 or TRBV12-4 and TRBJ2-7; D unresolved. CDR3 length equals 12 residues. V was trimmed by 5 bases and J by 4 bases, leaving 9 bases between them.

This clonotype was detected many times. This sequence joins TRBV20-1 and TRBJ2-2, with 8 bases lining up with TRBD1. V shed 3 bases and J 1 base; nucleotides not matched to a gene: 7. The CDR3 spans 16 residues. CDR1 is DFQATT, CDR2 SNEGSKA, per germline (reference sequence). The CDR3: CSASAPGGLNTGELFF. DNA for the CDR3: TGCAGTGCTAGCGCCCCAGGGGGCCTGAACACCGGGGAGCTGTTTTTT.

In this sample, this clonotype turned up many times. The CDR3 is CSAPAQGEYQETQYF. DNA of the CDR3: TGCAGTGCCCCGGCGCAGGGGGAGTACCAAGAGACCCAGTACTTC. The rearrangement uses TRBV20-1 and TRBJ2-5, with 7 bases matching TRBD1. Germline CDR1 and CDR2: DFQATT and SNEGSKA (reference sequence). The CDR3 has 15 residues. Germline trimming cut 6 bases from V and 0 bases from J; bases unmatched to any gene: 10.

This clonotype was detected a few times. The chain combines TRBV12-3 or TRBV12-4 with TRBJ1-1; a possible D gene is TRBD1 (6 bases). This CDR3 is built from 14 residues. Trimming removed 7 bases from V and 5 bases from J, with 17 bases in between. CDR3 region: CASKKSDSNTEAFF. The DNA for the CDR3 is TGTGCCAGCAAAAAGTCGGACAGTAATACTGAAGCTTTCTTT.

This clonotype occurred many times. Mismatch with germline at one junction end may stem from a read error. The gene calls are TRBV7-7 and TRBJ2-5; TRBD2 agrees at 9 bases. Per germline, CDR1 SSHAT and CDR2 FNYEAQ (reference sequence). This CDR3 comprises 15 residues. For the CDR3, the DNA is TGTGCTAGCAGCTTAGTAGCGGGAGAAAAAGAGACCCAGTACTTC. This translates into CASSLVAGEKETQYF.

This clonotype was seen at least ten times. This rearrangement joins TRBV25-1 to TRBJ1-2; no firm D call. Trimming left V 4 bases short and J 5 bases short, with 23 bases between. This CDR3 has 17 residues. Germline CDR1 is MGHDK and CDR2 is SYGVNS. The DNA of the CDR3 is TGTGCCAGCAGTGCTAGAGGAAAAGGGAGGGTTCGGTATGGCTACACCTTC. Its protein product is CASSARGKGRVRYGYTF.

This clonotype was recorded many times. This rearrangement joins TRBV10-3 to TRBJ1-3; unclear D gene. This CDR3 is 13 amino acids long. The V and J ends lost 2 bases and 4 bases respectively, with 6 bases between them. Per the germline V gene, CDR1 is ENHRY and CDR2 is SYGVKD. Here the CDR3 DNA reads TGTGCCATCAGTGAGACAAACGGAAACACCATATATTTT. Translation gives CAISETNGNTIYF.

This clonotype occurred many times. This sequence joins TRBV7-2 and TRBJ1-5; D is uncertain. V was cut by 1 base and J by 4 bases, with 5 bases left in between. The CDR3 has 13 residues. Per the germline V gene, CDR1 is SGHTA and CDR2 is FQGNSA. CDR3 nucleotide sequence: TGTGCCAGCAGCTTAGACAATAATCAGCCCCAGCATTTT. Amino acid sequence: CASSLDNNQPQHF.

Many counts were recorded for this clonotype. V usage is TRBV20-1 and J usage is TRBJ1-1; D may be TRBD1 (5 bases). Germline CDR1 reads DFQATT; CDR2 reads SNEGSKA (reference sequence). V lost 1 base to trimming and J lost 5 bases, with 11 bases between them. There are 13 residues in the CDR3. CDR3 bases: TGCAGTGCTAGAGGGGGGTTTGGGACTGAAGCTTTCTTT. Its protein is CSARGGFGTEAFF.

Many counts were recorded for this clonotype. The genes are TRBV2 and TRBJ1-1; D is perhaps TRBD1 (6 bases). Germline CDR1 and CDR2: SNHLY and FYNNEI. V lost 9 bases and J 2 bases, leaving 22 bases between the germline ends. This CDR3 comprises 16 residues. The DNA of the CDR3 is TGTGCCAGTAGTCTGAGGGGGGAGATCCTAAACACTGAAGCTTTCTTT. Its protein product is CASSLRGEILNTEAFF.

The sample holds a few counts of this clonotype. The chain employs TRBV20-1 and TRBJ2-5; TRBD2 matches at 8 bases. V shed 3 bases, J shed 1 base, and the junction held 7 bases outside the gene matches. There are 15 residues in the CDR3. Germline V gives CDR1 DFQATT, CDR2 SNEGSKA (reference sequence). This CDR3 is CSARAAGGSQETQYF. The CDR3 DNA sequence: TGCAGTGCTAGGGCGGCGGGAGGTAGCCAAGAGACCCAGTACTTC.

This chain uses TRBV20-1 with TRBJ1-6; no reliable D call. Deletions cut 6 bases from V and 0 bases from J, with 12 bases between. There are 15 residues in the CDR3. The germline CDR1 and CDR2 sequences are DFQATT and SNEGSKA (reference sequence). CDR3 loop: CSAADESSYNSPLHF. CDR3 bases: TGCAGTGCCGCAGATGAAAGCTCCTATAATTCACCCCTCCACTTT.

This clonotype was seen repeatedly, ten times or more. The chain links TRBV30 to TRBJ2-7; maybe TRBD2 (5 bases). Trimming took 3 bases from V and 0 from J, leaving 12 bases between them. Per germline, CDR1 GTSNPN and CDR2 SVGIG (reference sequence). CDR3 length: 14 residues. As DNA, the CDR3 is TGTGCCTGGAGAAGCGGTCTGAGCTCCTACGAGCAGTACTTC. Encoded protein: CAWRSGLSSYEQYF.

This clonotype was seen repeatedly, ten times or more. The chain employs TRBV5-1 and TRBJ2-2; 11 bases are a match to TRBD1. The length of the CDR3 is 15 residues. V shed 4 bases and J 9 bases; nucleotides not matched to a gene: 8. CDR1 and CDR2 (germline): SGHRS, YFSETQ. CDR3 nucleotide sequence: TGCGCCAGCAGCAAGGGACAGGGGGGGCACCGGGAGCTGTTTTTT. Its protein product is CASSKGQGGHRELFF.

Many counts were recorded for this clonotype. The chain has TRBV6-1 and TRBJ2-7; no firm D call. Trimming cost V 5 bases and J 3 bases, with 11 bases left between them. The CDR3 consists of 13 residues. Germline V lookup: CDR1 MNHNS, CDR2 SASEGT. CDR3 bases: TGTGCCAGCAGTCCAAGGCGATTCTACGAGCAGTACTTC. Its protein product is CASSPRRFYEQYF.

Ten or more counts support this clonotype. The chain combines TRBV2 with TRBJ1-1; 7 bases map to TRBD1. The CDR3 extends over 13 amino acids. V shed 7 bases and J 1 base; nucleotides not matched to a gene: 3. Germline V lookup: CDR1 SNHLY, CDR2 FYNNEI. CDR3 protein: CASTQGENTEAFF. The CDR3 DNA is TGTGCCAGCACCCAGGGGGAGAACACTGAAGCTTTCTTT.

The V call is TRBV3-1, the J call TRBJ2-5; a possible D gene is TRBD1 (6 bases). Trimming took off 1 base at V and 4 bases at J, with 7 bases between the two ends. This CDR3 has 13 residues. Germline CDR1 LGHDT, CDR2 YNNKEL (reference sequence). The CDR3 DNA reads TGTGCCAGCAGCCAAGCACAGGGAGAGACCCAGTACTTC. It translates to CASSQAQGETQYF.

This clonotype was seen repeatedly, ten times or more. This chain connects TRBV11-2 to TRBJ2-7; 9 positions match TRBD2. This CDR3 has 18 residues. J was trimmed by 2 bases and V by 5 bases; bases with no gene match: 16. CDR1 is SGHAT and CDR2 is FQNNGV in the germline V gene. The CDR3 loop is CASSVLLAGEKYTYEQYF. CDR3 bases: TGTGCCAGCAGCGTCCTACTAGCGGGCGAAAAATACACCTACGAGCAGTACTTC.

This clonotype showed up many times. J is TRBJ2-7 and V is TRBV11-1; D might be TRBD1 (6 bases). The ends were cut back, 5 bases at V and 8 bases at J, with 16 bases in the middle. The CDR3 runs 13 residues. Germline V gene data show CDR1 as SGHAT and CDR2 as FQDESV (reference sequence). The CDR3 nucleotides read TGTGCCAGCAGCCCGAACAGGGTACGTAAGCAGTACTTC. Residues: CASSPNRVRKQYF.

This clonotype has ten or more counts. This chain connects TRBV30 to TRBJ2-7; possible D gene TRBD1, 6 bases. CDR1 is GTSNPN and CDR2 is SVGIG in the germline V gene (reference sequence). The CDR3 extends over 13 amino acids. V shed 2 bases and J shed 5 bases, with 13 bases lying between them. The CDR3 region is CAWSSQGLHEQYF. CDR3 sequence (DNA): TGTGCCTGGAGTTCACAGGGTTTGCACGAGCAGTACTTC.